The 3 T cell receptor beta chains below come from one sample, sequenced in a study of shared clonotypes between healthy human individuals. Method: immunoSEQ multiplex PCR; TCRdb's copy keeps in-frame clones and lacks some. This table holds some 2,000,000 clones, nearly 97% found once. Source material: naive CD4+ T cells sorted from blood. Subset: CD45RA+ positively selected. The receptors come from a man aged 18 to 30 in good health.

This rearrangement joins TRBV6-1 to TRBJ1-5, with 9 nucleotides matching TRBD1. The CDR3 length is 14 residues. V lost 8 bases to trimming and J lost 6 bases; unmatched junction nucleotides: 8. Germline CDR1 MNHNS, CDR2 SASEGT. The CDR3 coding sequence is TGTGCCAGCGTCCAGCCGGGACAGGGTCAGCCCCAGCATTTT. It yields the protein CASVQPGQGQPQHF.

As to this clone: Other DNA sequences within the sample encode an identical CDR3. V and J are TRBV6-5 and TRBJ2-3; tentatively, D is TRBD1 (5 bases). V was pared by 2 bases and J by 0 bases, with 9 bases between. The CDR3 totals 15 residues. Germline V gene lookup returns CDR1 MNHEY and CDR2 SVGAGI. In nucleotides, the CDR3 is TGTGCCAGCAGTTACGGTCAGGGAAGCACAGATACGCAGTATTTT. Protein: CASSYGQGSTDTQYF.

The chain carries TRBV28 and TRBJ1-1, with no clear D. Germline V lookup: CDR1 MDHEN, CDR2 SYDVKM. The CDR3 is made up of 10 amino acids. V lost 6 bases to trimming and J lost 8 bases, with 7 bases between them. The CDR3 nucleotides are TGTGCCAGCAGCACCGGCGAAGCTTTCTTT. Residues: CASSTGEAFF.